Listed below are T cell receptor beta chains from one sample, sequenced in a study of cytomegalovirus exposure and HLA in healthy donors. TCRdb's table, derived via immunoSEQ multiplex PCR, lists solely in-frame clones and lacks some. This sample has some 180,000 clones; about 10% occur once, and the top ten carry 1% to 1.5%. The sequencing sample was made of PBMCs. The receptors originated from a woman in her 30s in good health and CMV-seropositive. CDR3s include the opening cysteine and the closing phenylalanine or tryptophan. The order of the fields is D gene, clone size, V gene, J gene, CDR3 DNA, CDR3 protein. A D gene is named only where the DNA matches it firmly. The size field is filled for only some rows; it gives once, few, many or a size class.

d_call: .
clone_size: few
v_call: TRBV6-5
j_call: TRBJ2-2
cdr3_nt: TGTGCCAGCAGTTTCGACAGGAACACCGGGGAGCTGTTTTTT
cdr3_aa: CASSFDRNTGELFF

d_call: .
clone_size: few
v_call: TRBV9
j_call: TRBJ2-1
cdr3_nt: TGTGCCAGCAGCGCCGTCTTCGGATCGGGTGAGCAGTTCTTC
cdr3_aa: CASSAVFGSGEQFF

d_call: .
clone_size: few
v_call: TRBV21-1
j_call: TRBJ1-5
cdr3_nt: TGTGCCAGCAGCAAAGGCCGGACAGGGAAAAATAGTCAGCCCCAGCATTTT
cdr3_aa: CASSKGRTGKNSQPQHF

d_call: .
clone_size: .
v_call: TRBV21-1
j_call: TRBJ2-7
cdr3_nt: TGTGCCAGCAGCAAAGGAACAGGGGGAGGCGAGCAGTACTTC
cdr3_aa: CASSKGTGGGEQYF

d_call: .
clone_size: .
v_call: TRBV15
j_call: TRBJ1-3
cdr3_nt: TGTGCCACCAGCAGAGGGCTCTCTGGAAACACCATATATTTT
cdr3_aa: CATSRGLSGNTIYF

d_call: TRBD2
clone_size: few
v_call: TRBV11-2
j_call: TRBJ2-1
cdr3_nt: TGTGCCAGCAGCTACGGGACTAGCGGGAGGTTTTCCTACAATGAGCAGTTCTTC
cdr3_aa: CASSYGTSGRFSYNEQFF

d_call: TRBD2
clone_size: few
v_call: TRBV6-6
j_call: TRBJ2-4
cdr3_nt: TGTGCCAGCATTGCGGGAGGCCTACTAGCCAAAAACATTCAGTACTTC
cdr3_aa: CASIAGGLLAKNIQYF

d_call: .
clone_size: .
v_call: TRBV2
j_call: TRBJ2-5
cdr3_nt: TGTGCCAGCAGTCCTAGGGGGGGTATAGGGCGAGAGACCCAGTACTTC
cdr3_aa: CASSPRGGIGRETQYF

d_call: .
clone_size: few
v_call: TRBV5-1
j_call: TRBJ2-7
cdr3_nt: TGCGCCAGCAGCTTGTTTTCCGCCGTAGCGGTGGACTACTACGAGCAGTACTTC
cdr3_aa: CASSLFSAVAVDYYEQYF

d_call: .
clone_size: few
v_call: TRBV2
j_call: TRBJ2-2
cdr3_nt: TGTGCCAGCAGTACGCTGGGCGCGAACACCGGGGAGCTGTTTTTT
cdr3_aa: CASSTLGANTGELFF

d_call: .
clone_size: few
v_call: TRBV14
j_call: TRBJ2-1
cdr3_nt: TGTGCCAGCAGCCAAGTCCTCTGGAGCGAAATTTCCAATGAGCAGTTCTTC
cdr3_aa: CASSQVLWSEISNEQFF

d_call: .
clone_size: few
v_call: TRBV27
j_call: TRBJ1-3
cdr3_nt: TGTGCCAGCAGTTTAAACGGTAACTCTGGAAACACCATATATTTT
cdr3_aa: CASSLNGNSGNTIYF

d_call: .
clone_size: few
v_call: TRBV5-1
j_call: TRBJ1-2
cdr3_nt: TGCGCCAGCAGCCTGGAAGACGGGTATGGCTACACCTTC
cdr3_aa: CASSLEDGYGYTF

d_call: TRBD2
clone_size: .
v_call: TRBV4-1
j_call: TRBJ2-7
cdr3_nt: TGCGCCAGCAGCCAAGTCACTAGCGGCGTCTACGAGCAGTACTTC
cdr3_aa: CASSQVTSGVYEQYF

d_call: .
clone_size: .
v_call: TRBV10-2
j_call: TRBJ2-1
cdr3_nt: TGCGCCAGCAGTGAGTCGATGGGACTTGGGCAGTTCTTC
cdr3_aa: CASSESMGLGQFF

d_call: .
clone_size: few
v_call: TRBV5-6
j_call: TRBJ2-7
cdr3_nt: TGTGCCAGCAGCTTGGGGTCCGGGCAGTACTTC
cdr3_aa: CASSLGSGQYF

d_call: .
clone_size: .
v_call: TRBV9
j_call: TRBJ2-3
cdr3_nt: TGTGCCAGCAGAGCATCTAGCACAGATACGCAGTATTTT
cdr3_aa: CASRASSTDTQYF

d_call: TRBD1
clone_size: .
v_call: TRBV13
j_call: TRBJ1-1
cdr3_nt: TGTGCCAGCAGCAGACAGGGAACGAACACTGAAGCTTTCTTT
cdr3_aa: CASSRQGTNTEAFF

d_call: .
clone_size: few
v_call: TRBV9
j_call: TRBJ1-4
cdr3_nt: TGTGCCAGCAGCGAGGACGGTTACAGGGCCGGCAATGAAAAACTGTTTTTT
cdr3_aa: CASSEDGYRAGNEKLFF

d_call: .
clone_size: .
v_call: TRBV7-2
j_call: TRBJ1-5
cdr3_nt: TGTGCCAGCAGCACACTAAGCAATCAGCCCCAGCATTTT
cdr3_aa: CASSTLSNQPQHF

d_call: TRBD1
clone_size: few
v_call: TRBV30
j_call: TRBJ2-2
cdr3_nt: TGTGCCTCTCCGGGACAGGGGGTTGTTGACGGGGAGCTGTTTTTT
cdr3_aa: CASPGQGVVDGELFF

d_call: .
clone_size: .
v_call: TRBV2
j_call: TRBJ1-1
cdr3_nt: TGTGCCAGCCAAATCCGGACAGATACCAACACTGAAGCTTTCTTT
cdr3_aa: CASQIRTDTNTEAFF

d_call: TRBD1
clone_size: .
v_call: TRBV5-8
j_call: TRBJ1-5
cdr3_nt: TGTGCCAGCAGCCGGGGGACAGGACCGAATCAGCCCCAGCATTTT
cdr3_aa: CASSRGTGPNQPQHF

d_call: .
clone_size: .
v_call: TRBV11-3
j_call: TRBJ2-3
cdr3_nt: TGTGCCAGCAGCTTAATCCGGTACCGCACAGATACGCAGTATTTT
cdr3_aa: CASSLIRYRTDTQYF

d_call: .
clone_size: few
v_call: TRBV19
j_call: TRBJ1-1
cdr3_nt: TGTGCCAGTCAACTCAGGGCATCCACTGAAGCTTTCTTT
cdr3_aa: CASQLRASTEAFF

d_call: .
clone_size: few
v_call: TRBV6-1
j_call: TRBJ2-7
cdr3_nt: TGTGCCAGCTCGGGACTTGGCCGGCACGAGCAGTACTTC
cdr3_aa: CASSGLGRHEQYF

d_call: TRBD2
clone_size: few
v_call: TRBV5-1
j_call: TRBJ2-5
cdr3_nt: TGCGCCAGCAGCTTGCAAGCGACTAGCGGGACGCAAGAGACCCAGTACTTC
cdr3_aa: CASSLQATSGTQETQYF

d_call: .
clone_size: few
v_call: TRBV11-2
j_call: TRBJ2-7
cdr3_nt: TGTGCCAGCAGCTTAGGATTTCGGCTAGCCACGAACTTC
cdr3_aa: CASSLGFRLATNF

d_call: .
clone_size: .
v_call: TRBV30
j_call: TRBJ1-4
cdr3_nt: TGTGCCTGGAGCCCTTCAGGGGAAAAACTGTTTTTT
cdr3_aa: CAWSPSGEKLFF

d_call: .
clone_size: few
v_call: TRBV6-6
j_call: TRBJ1-1
cdr3_nt: TGTGCCAGCAGTGGGAGTCCTACTATGAACACTGAAGCTTTCTTT
cdr3_aa: CASSGSPTMNTEAFF

d_call: .
clone_size: few
v_call: TRBV14
j_call: TRBJ2-7
cdr3_nt: TGTGCCAGCAGCCGACTGGGGGGTGCGGGCGACGAGCAGTACTTC
cdr3_aa: CASSRLGGAGDEQYF

d_call: .
clone_size: few
v_call: TRBV5-1
j_call: TRBJ2-7
cdr3_nt: TGCGCCAGCGCTTTACGGGGGACCGAGCAGTACTTC
cdr3_aa: CASALRGTEQYF

d_call: TRBD1
clone_size: few
v_call: TRBV11-2
j_call: TRBJ2-1
cdr3_nt: TGTGCCAGCAGCGGCACCGGGACAGGGGCCTACAATGAGCAGTTCTTC
cdr3_aa: CASSGTGTGAYNEQFF

d_call: .
clone_size: .
v_call: TRBV2
j_call: TRBJ2-3
cdr3_nt: TGTGCCAGCAGTAATACAGGGTTCCCTCCAGATACGCAGTATTTT
cdr3_aa: CASSNTGFPPDTQYF

d_call: .
clone_size: few
v_call: TRBV7-2
j_call: TRBJ1-2
cdr3_nt: TGTGCCAGCAGCTTAGAATCAAGGGGAGGCTACACCTTC
cdr3_aa: CASSLESRGGYTF

d_call: TRBD2
clone_size: .
v_call: TRBV4-2
j_call: TRBJ2-2
cdr3_nt: TGTGCCAGCAGCCAGGAACGGGGGGGGGCGAACACCGGGGAGCTGTTTTTT
cdr3_aa: CASSQERGGANTGELFF

d_call: .
clone_size: few
v_call: TRBV7-6
j_call: TRBJ2-7
cdr3_nt: TGTGCCAGCAGCTATCAGGCAGGGTCCTACGAGCAGTACTTC
cdr3_aa: CASSYQAGSYEQYF

d_call: TRBD1
clone_size: .
v_call: TRBV9
j_call: TRBJ1-2
cdr3_nt: TGTGCCAGCAGCGTAGTACAGGGGTCCCTTATAACTTACTATGGCTACACCTTC
cdr3_aa: CASSVVQGSLITYYGYTF

d_call: .
clone_size: .
v_call: TRBV15
j_call: TRBJ1-1
cdr3_nt: TGTGCCACCAGCAACTACTTTGAAGCTTTCTTT
cdr3_aa: CATSNYFEAFF

d_call: .
clone_size: .
v_call: TRBV13
j_call: TRBJ1-1
cdr3_nt: TGTGCCAGCAGCTGGGGGCTGGGTCGTGAAGCTTTCTTT
cdr3_aa: CASSWGLGREAFF

d_call: .
clone_size: few
v_call: TRBV5-1
j_call: TRBJ2-1
cdr3_nt: TGCGCCAGCAGCTTAGAGGAGCGGTCCTACAATGAGCAGTTCTTC
cdr3_aa: CASSLEERSYNEQFF

d_call: .
clone_size: .
v_call: TRBV5-5
j_call: TRBJ2-3
cdr3_nt: TGTGCCAGCAGCCCTCAGACTGATACGCAGTATTTT
cdr3_aa: CASSPQTDTQYF

d_call: TRBD1
clone_size: few
v_call: TRBV11-2
j_call: TRBJ2-5
cdr3_nt: TGTGCCAGCAGCTCGTACGGGACAGCCCAAGAGACCCAGTACTTC
cdr3_aa: CASSSYGTAQETQYF

d_call: .
clone_size: many
v_call: TRBV5-1
j_call: TRBJ1-1
cdr3_nt: TGCGCCAGCGGCGCCCAGGTTAACACTGAAGCTTTCTTT
cdr3_aa: CASGAQVNTEAFF

d_call: .
clone_size: .
v_call: TRBV21-1
j_call: TRBJ1-1
cdr3_nt: TGTGCCAGCAGCCACGACAGCATGAACACTGAAGCTTTCTTT
cdr3_aa: CASSHDSMNTEAFF

d_call: .
clone_size: few
v_call: TRBV27
j_call: TRBJ1-2
cdr3_nt: TGTGCCAGCAGTTTAGCGGGGGGCTATGGCTACACCTTC
cdr3_aa: CASSLAGGYGYTF

d_call: .
clone_size: .
v_call: TRBV19
j_call: TRBJ1-1
cdr3_nt: TGTGCCAGTAGTATAGATCGGGCGGGACTTTCTACTGAAGCTTTCTTT
cdr3_aa: CASSIDRAGLSTEAFF

d_call: TRBD2
clone_size: .
v_call: TRBV5-1
j_call: TRBJ2-7
cdr3_nt: TGCGCCAGCAGCTCCTCTAGCGGGAGGGCGCAGCACGAGCAGTACTTC
cdr3_aa: CASSSSSGRAQHEQYF

d_call: TRBD1
clone_size: .
v_call: TRBV10-3
j_call: TRBJ2-3
cdr3_nt: TGTGCCATCAGCGCCGGGACAGAAACAGATACGCAGTATTTT
cdr3_aa: CAISAGTETDTQYF

d_call: .
clone_size: .
v_call: TRBV7-9
j_call: TRBJ1-2
cdr3_nt: TGTGCCAGCAGCGGCGGCTACACCTTC
cdr3_aa: CASSGGYTF

d_call: .
clone_size: .
v_call: TRBV29-1
j_call: TRBJ1-2
cdr3_nt: TGCAGCGTTGAAAACAGGCCCTATGGCTACACCTTC
cdr3_aa: CSVENRPYGYTF

d_call: .
clone_size: .
v_call: TRBV18
j_call: TRBJ2-7
cdr3_nt: TGTGCCAGCTCACCAGGAGCAGGGTCCGCCTACGAGCAGTACTTC
cdr3_aa: CASSPGAGSAYEQYF

d_call: .
clone_size: .
v_call: TRBV9
j_call: TRBJ1-5
cdr3_nt: TGTGCCAGCAGCGCGGGGGGGGGCAATCAGCCCCAGCATTTT
cdr3_aa: CASSAGGGNQPQHF

d_call: .
clone_size: few
v_call: TRBV5-1
j_call: TRBJ1-2
cdr3_nt: TGCGCCAGCAGCTCGGGACTGAATTTCCATGGCTACACCTTC
cdr3_aa: CASSSGLNFHGYTF

d_call: .
clone_size: few
v_call: TRBV7-9
j_call: TRBJ2-5
cdr3_nt: TGTGCCAGCAGTCCTACCGGTCCTCGGAGAGAGACCCAGTACTTC
cdr3_aa: CASSPTGPRRETQYF

d_call: TRBD1
clone_size: .
v_call: TRBV14
j_call: TRBJ2-7
cdr3_nt: TGTGCCAGCAGCCAACCGGACAGGGGAACCTACGAGCAGTACTTC
cdr3_aa: CASSQPDRGTYEQYF

d_call: TRBD1
clone_size: few
v_call: TRBV18
j_call: TRBJ2-7
cdr3_nt: TGTGCCAGCTCCCCGACAGGGTTAGAGCAGTACTTC
cdr3_aa: CASSPTGLEQYF

d_call: .
clone_size: .
v_call: TRBV30
j_call: TRBJ1-2
cdr3_nt: TGTGCCTGGAGTGTACGAGGGCCTCTCTATGGCTACACCTTC
cdr3_aa: CAWSVRGPLYGYTF

d_call: .
clone_size: few
v_call: TRBV18
j_call: TRBJ1-1
cdr3_nt: TGTGCCAGCTCACCAACGGAGGGATTGGCTTTCTTT
cdr3_aa: CASSPTEGLAFF